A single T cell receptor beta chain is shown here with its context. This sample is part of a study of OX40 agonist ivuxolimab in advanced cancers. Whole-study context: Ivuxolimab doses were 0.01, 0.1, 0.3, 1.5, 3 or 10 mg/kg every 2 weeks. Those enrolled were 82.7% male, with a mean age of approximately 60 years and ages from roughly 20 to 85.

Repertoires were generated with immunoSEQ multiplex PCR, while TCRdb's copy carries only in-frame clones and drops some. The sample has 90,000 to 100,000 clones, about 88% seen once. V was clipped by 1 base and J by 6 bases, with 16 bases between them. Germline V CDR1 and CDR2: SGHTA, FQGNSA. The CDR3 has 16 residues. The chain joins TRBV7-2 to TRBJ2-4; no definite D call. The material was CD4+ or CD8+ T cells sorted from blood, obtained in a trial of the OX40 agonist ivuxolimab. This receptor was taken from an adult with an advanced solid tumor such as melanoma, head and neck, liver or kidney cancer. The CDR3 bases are TGTGCCAGCAGCTTAGTAGTTTCGCAGGCCGCAAACATTCAGTACTTC. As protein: CASSLVVSQAANIQYF.